The source of this T cell receptor (beta chain) is a study of a mutant IDH1 vaccine in newly diagnosed glioma. Study-wide context: Patients began vaccination 4-6 weeks after radiotherapy alone, or with temozolomide cycles. Patients were pretreated with radiotherapy, temozolomide, or both, mostly both. Study-wide points: It seemed that pseudoprogression was not linked to changes in the top peripheral T cell clonotypes.

As to time point: week 5, during vaccination. The study gave 300 ug of mutant IDH1 20-mer peptide per vaccine dose, with topical imiquimod. The germline CDR1 and CDR2 sequences are WSHSY and SAAADI. The CDR3 extends over 13 amino acids. The V segment lost 6 bases and the J segment 0 bases; nucleotides outside the gene matches: 2. Sequencing was performed with immunoSEQ multiplex PCR; in TCRdb, only in-frame clones are kept and a portion is missing. Here the sample spans over 45,000 clones, approximately 81% being singletons. On this clone: Its specificity is not known.

Sequences were derived from PBMCs, sampled from a glioma patient whose treatment included an IDH1 peptide vaccine. This receptor was taken from a young man with glioma. The V and J genes are TRBV10-2 and TRBJ2-7; 7 bases align to TRBD1. CDR3 nucleotides: TGCGCCAGCAGACAGGGGTTCTCCTACGAGCAGTACTTC. Amino acid sequence: CASRQGFSYEQYF.